This is a list of T cell receptor beta chains from one sample in a study of blood T cell repertoires in COVID-19. The repertoire was sequenced with immunoSEQ multiplex PCR; TCRdb's copy has only in-frame clones and lacks some. The profile covers about 250,000 clones, with around 79% appearing a single time and 3% to 3.5% taken by the ten largest. The sequenced sample consisted of peripheral blood. All receptors come from a woman aged 80 or over with acute or convalescent COVID-19. The CDR3 runs from the conserved cysteine through the conserved F or W. Each record gives: J gene, D gene, clone size, CDR3 length, V gene, CDR3 protein, CDR3 DNA. The D gene is left open where the match is weak. The size entry is marked missing in some rows and otherwise reads once, few, many or a size class.

>TRBJ1-5|.|many|15|TRBV3-1/TRBV3-2
CASSQNTVPGQPQHF
TGTGCCAGCAGCCAGAATACAGTCCCAGGTCAGCCCCAGCATTTT
>TRBJ1-2|.|few|15|TRBV28
CASSIRDTANYGYTF
TGTGCCAGCAGTATCCGGGACACCGCTAACTATGGCTACACCTTC
>TRBJ2-1|TRBD2|.|17|TRBV15
CATSHEKAGGPYNEQFF
TGTGCCACCAGCCACGAAAAAGCGGGAGGGCCCTACAATGAGCAGTTCTTC
>TRBJ2-7|.|many|14|TRBV11-2
CASSLERRAYEQYF
TGTGCCAGCAGCTTAGAGCGAAGAGCATACGAGCAGTACTTC
>TRBJ2-3|TRBD2|.|16|TRBV5-4
CASSPGTSGSTDTQYF
TGTGCCAGCAGCCCCGGGACTAGCGGAAGCACAGATACGCAGTATTTT
>TRBJ2-3|.|.|13|TRBV14
CASSRASSDTQYF
TGTGCCAGCAGCCGAGCGTCTTCAGATACGCAGTATTTT
>TRBJ2-7|.|.|14|TRBV9
CASSVDWLAYEQYF
TGTGCCAGCAGCGTCGACTGGTTGGCCTACGAGCAGTACTTC
>TRBJ2-7|.|.|15|TRBV5-4
CASSPAQGGVGEQYF
TGTGCCAGCAGCCCGGCCCAGGGAGGAGTTGGCGAGCAGTACTTC
>TRBJ2-5|TRBD2|.|18|TRBV7-2
CASSLESSGGTFQETQYF
TGTGCCAGCAGCTTAGAAAGTAGCGGGGGGACTTTTCAAGAGACCCAGTACTTC
>TRBJ2-2|.|few|18|TRBV15
CATSRDTGIRVAAGELFF
TGTGCCACCAGCAGAGACACTGGTATTCGGGTAGCAGCTGGGGAGCTGTTTTTT